A selection of T cell receptor beta chains follows, all from one sample in a study of blood T cell repertoires in COVID-19. Clones were sequenced by immunoSEQ multiplex PCR, and TCRdb holds only the in-frame ones, with some missing. The sample includes 65,000 to 85,000 clones, over 65% of them seen just once. What was sequenced was peripheral blood. These receptors originate from a man aged 45 to 65 with active or convalescent COVID-19. CDR3s include the opening cysteine and the closing phenylalanine or tryptophan. A D gene is named only where the DNA matches it firmly. Size values are once, few and many counts, or a class for expanded clones, and some rows have none.

abundance	d_gene	v_gene	j_gene	CDR3nt	CDR3aa
-	-	TRBV21-1	TRBJ2-7	TGTGCCAGCAGCAATGTTACTAGCTACGAGCAGTACTTC	CASSNVTSYEQYF
once	-	TRBV5-5	TRBJ2-3	TGTGCCAGCAGCTTGCGGCCCGGAGCGGATACGCAGTATTTT	CASSLRPGADTQYF
-	-	TRBV30	TRBJ1-2	TGTGCCTGGAAACGGGGGGACTATGGCTACACCTTC	CAWKRGDYGYTF
-	TRBD1	TRBV5-1	TRBJ2-5	TGCGCCAGCAGCTTGGACAGGGGCGAGACCCAGTACTTC	CASSLDRGETQYF
-	TRBD1	TRBV29-1	TRBJ1-1	TGCAGCGTCCACAGGGGGCGTACTGAAGCTTTCTTT	CSVHRGRTEAFF
medium-sized	-	TRBV2	TRBJ1-2	TGTGCCAGCAGTGCCGTCTCGAGCGTTTATGGCTACACCTTC	CASSAVSSVYGYTF
-	TRBD2	TRBV11-2	TRBJ2-7	TGTGCCAGCAGCTTATATTCCGGGGCGGCAGGGAGGGGAGAGCAGTACTTC	CASSLYSGAAGRGEQYF
once	-	TRBV6-5	TRBJ1-1	TGTGCCAGCAGTTACTTTGGCGGGAGCACTGAAGCTTTCTTT	CASSYFGGSTEAFF
-	-	TRBV19	TRBJ1-3	TGTGCCAGTAGTCCAGGGTTCTCTGGAAACACCATATATTTT	CASSPGFSGNTIYF
few	-	TRBV7-2	TRBJ1-1	TGTGCCAGCAGCGCCGCTATGGGGGCGCGTACTGAAGCTTTCTTT	CASSAAMGARTEAFF
-	-	TRBV3-1/TRBV3-2	TRBJ1-1	TGTGCCAGCAGAAATACAGGGAGTGGGGCTGAAGCTTTCTTT	CASRNTGSGAEAFF
-	TRBD2	TRBV19	TRBJ2-1	TGTGCCAGTAGTTTAGGACTAGGCCGAAACGGTGAGCAGTTCTTC	CASSLGLGRNGEQFF
-	TRBD1	TRBV7-2	TRBJ1-5	TGTGCCAGCAGCTTCGACAGGGTTAATCAGCCCCAGCATTTT	CASSFDRVNQPQHF
few	TRBD1	TRBV6-2/TRBV6-3	TRBJ1-2	TGTGCCAGCAGTCCACAGGGGCCCCTTCGGGGCTACACCTTC	CASSPQGPLRGYTF
-	TRBD1	TRBV11-2	TRBJ2-5	TGTGCCAGCATTCGGGACAGAACCTTTCTTCAAGAGACCCAGTACTTC	CASIRDRTFLQETQYF
-	-	TRBV5-3	TRBJ1-1	TGTGCCAAAGACTTAGCGGGGACTAATTTTTTTCTAGACACTGAAGCTTTCTTT	CAKDLAGTNFFLDTEAFF
once	TRBD2	TRBV11-2	TRBJ2-3	TGTGCCAGCAGCCGGGGGGGGCGGGGCACAGATACGCAGTATTTT	CASSRGGRGTDTQYF
-	TRBD1	TRBV7-3	TRBJ2-1	TGTGCCAGCAGCTTAACCACAGGGGGTTACAATGAGCAGTTCTTC	CASSLTTGGYNEQFF
-	-	TRBV7-6	TRBJ1-3	TGTGCCAGCAGCTTAGAGTCGCGGGCAGGCCTCTCTGGAAACACCATATATTTT	CASSLESRAGLSGNTIYF
-	-	TRBV29-1	TRBJ2-3	TGCAGCGTTGAACCTGCGGGCACAGATACGCAGTATTTT	CSVEPAGTDTQYF
-	TRBD1	TRBV10-3	TRBJ2-1	TGTGCCATCAGTGAGTATGGAACAGGGGAAAATGAGCAGTTCTTC	CAISEYGTGENEQFF
-	-	TRBV10-3	TRBJ2-3	TGTGCCATCAGTGAAGGGGGGGACTCCAGTGAGTATTTT	CAISEGGDSSEYF
few	TRBD1	TRBV6-5	TRBJ2-7	TGTGCCAGCAGGCGGACAGGGGGCTCCTACGAGCAGTACTTC	CASRRTGGSYEQYF
-	-	TRBV5-6	TRBJ2-7	TGTGCCAGCAGCTTGGCCCGTTACGAGCAGTACTTC	CASSLARYEQYF
few	TRBD1	TRBV7-3	TRBJ2-2	TGTGCCAGCAGCCGAGACAGGGCTGAGGAGCTGTTTTTT	CASSRDRAEELFF
few	TRBD1	TRBV7-8	TRBJ1-6	TGTGCCAGCAGACCTTCTAACAGGGGTTTGAATTCACCCCTCCACTTT	CASRPSNRGLNSPLHF
-	-	TRBV27	TRBJ2-3	TGTGCCAGCAGTACCCTGTTGGCAGGGGTGACAGATACGCAGTATTTT	CASSTLLAGVTDTQYF
-	TRBD2	TRBV9	TRBJ2-7	TGTGCCAGCAGCGTAGACCCCTTAGCGGGAGCGGGGGCCGTCTCCTACGAGCAGTACTTC	CASSVDPLAGAGAVSYEQYF
-	-	TRBV29-1	TRBJ2-7	TGCAGCGTTAAAGGCAGGGGACCCTACGAGCAGTACTTC	CSVKGRGPYEQYF
-	TRBD1	TRBV28	TRBJ1-2	TGTGCCAGCAGCACCGGGACAGGGGGCGCAGGGGGCTATGGCTACACCTTC	CASSTGTGGAGGYGYTF
-	-	TRBV6-1	TRBJ1-1	TGTGCCAGCAGTGGGGCGTCGGGTTTAGGGGGAAGGTTCACTGAAGCTTTCTTT	CASSGASGLGGRFTEAFF
-	-	TRBV5-1	TRBJ1-3	TGCGCCAGCAGCTTGGAGGACAGTGGAAACACCATATATTTT	CASSLEDSGNTIYF
-	-	TRBV2	TRBJ1-5	TGTGCCAGCAGTGAACTAGGTGAGGATCAGCCCCAGCATTTT	CASSELGEDQPQHF
-	TRBD2	TRBV9	TRBJ2-2	TGTGCCAGCAGCGTAGGACCGGGGGGGAACACCGGGGAGCTGTTTTTT	CASSVGPGGNTGELFF
-	TRBD1	TRBV7-2	TRBJ2-7	TGTGCCAGCAGCCTGACGGGACAGGGTAATTGGCAGCAGTACTTC	CASSLTGQGNWQQYF
few	TRBD2	TRBV12-3/TRBV12-4	TRBJ2-2	TGTGCCAGCTCCTTAGCGGGGACCGGGGAGCTGTTTTTT	CASSLAGTGELFF
-	TRBD1	TRBV19	TRBJ1-4	TGTGCCAGTAGTATTATGACAGGGGGCAGGGGAACTAATGAAAAACTGTTTTTT	CASSIMTGGRGTNEKLFF
-	-	TRBV5-1	TRBJ2-2	TGCGCCAGCAGCTATTATGGAGGCGGAAACACCGGGGAGCTGTTTTTT	CASSYYGGGNTGELFF
once	-	TRBV7-9	TRBJ1-6	TGTGCCAGCAGCTCCATCGGGGGGATTTCACCCCTCCACTTT	CASSSIGGISPLHF
-	-	TRBV7-7	TRBJ2-1	TGTGCCAGCAGCTTAGGAGGTGGTTACAATGAGCAGTTCTTC	CASSLGGGYNEQFF
-	-	TRBV6-8	TRBJ1-6	TGTGCCAGCAGTTACTCGATCGTGGGCAGGGGCGATTCACCCCTCCACTTT	CASSYSIVGRGDSPLHF
-	-	TRBV11-3	TRBJ2-7	TGTGCCAGCAGCTGGGAAACAGGTTACGAGCAGTACTTC	CASSWETGYEQYF